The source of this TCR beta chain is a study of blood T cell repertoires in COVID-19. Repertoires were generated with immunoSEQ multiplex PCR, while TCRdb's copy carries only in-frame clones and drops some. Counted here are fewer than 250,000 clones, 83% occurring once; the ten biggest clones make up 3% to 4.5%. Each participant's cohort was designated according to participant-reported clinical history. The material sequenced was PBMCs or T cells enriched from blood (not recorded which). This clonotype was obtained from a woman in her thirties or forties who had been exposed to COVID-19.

DNA of the CDR3: TGTGCCATCAGTGAGTATGGGACAGGTGTGACCCAGTACTTC. It translates to CAISEYGTGVTQYF. The chain employs TRBV10-3 and TRBJ2-5; 8 bases are a match to TRBD1. Germline V gene lookup returns CDR1 ENHRY and CDR2 SYGVKD. The CDR3 sequence is 14 residues long. The V and J ends lost 1 base and 7 bases, in that order; junction bases with no gene match: 5.